This is a list of T cell receptor beta chains from one sample in a study of T cells in Graves' hyperthyroidism and ophthalmopathy. From the multiplex PCR reads, TCRdb called clonotypes with MiXCR, one entry per CDR3 protein. The sample includes 300,000 to 400,000 distinct CDR3 sequences, about 15% of them seen just once. Sequences were obtained from blood. The source of these receptors is a woman aged 55-70 years with Graves' hyperthyroidism. The CDR3 runs from the conserved cysteine through the conserved F or W. D genes are given only for firm matches. Not all rows give a size; the values are once, few, many and, for expanded clones, a class.

j_gene | abundance | v_gene | d_gene | CDR3aa | CDR3nt
TRBJ2-3 | many | TRBV12-3/TRBV12-4 | TRBD2 | CASSWTSGRSTDTQYF | TGTGCCAGCAGTTGGACTAGCGGGAGAAGCACAGATACGCAGTATTTT
TRBJ1-2 | - | TRBV5-1 | TRBD1 | CASSPGGTGNYGYTF | TGTGCCAGCAGCCCAGGGGGGACAGGGAACTATGGCTACACCTTC
TRBJ1-4 | many | TRBV11-2 | - | CASSFRSATNEKLFF | TGTGCCAGCAGCTTTAGAAGTGCAACTAATGAAAAACTGTTTTTT
TRBJ2-1 | many | TRBV5-1 | - | CASSLAMWGSEQFF | TGCGCCAGCAGCTTGGCGATGTGGGGGAGTGAGCAGTTCTTC
TRBJ1-4 | - | TRBV5-1 | - | CASRPGATNEKLFF | TGCGCCAGCAGACCCGGGGCAACTAATGAAAAACTGTTTTTT
TRBJ2-7 | - | TRBV5-4 | - | CASSLDWGNYEQYF | TGTGCCAGCAGCTTGGATTGGGGTAACTACGAGCAGTACTTC
TRBJ2-7 | many | TRBV18 | - | CASSPPGTGPYEQYF | TGTGCCAGCTCACCTCCCGGGACGGGACCCTACGAGCAGTACTTC
TRBJ2-5 | many | TRBV18 | - | CASSLADSYQETQYF | TGTGCCAGCTCACTAGCGGACTCGTACCAAGAGACCCAGTACTTC
TRBJ2-1 | few | TRBV6-1 | - | CASSRRSGVSYNEQFF | TGTGCCAGCAGTCGCCGGTCAGGTGTCTCCTACAATGAGCAGTTCTTC
TRBJ1-1 | many | TRBV2 | - | CASSEDRGRNTEAFF | TGTGCCAGCAGTGAAGATCGGGGGCGAAACACTGAAGCTTTCTTT
TRBJ2-1 | - | TRBV19 | TRBD1 | CASMGQRGYNEQFF | TGTGCCAGTATGGGACAGAGGGGATACAATGAGCAGTTCTTC